The next 21 T cell receptor beta chains were all read from a single sample in a study of CD8 T cells in Susac syndrome. The RNA input was 0.5 to 1 ug, and it was reverse transcribed with random hexamers. TCRdb recomputed calls from the immunoSEQ multiplex PCR reads with MiXCR, one row per CDR3 protein. The table has 250,000 to 350,000 distinct CDR3 sequences, about 85% seen once. Specimen: CD8+ T cells from PBMCs. These receptors were obtained from a human donor with multiple sclerosis.

The J gene is TRBJ2-5, the V gene TRBV6-5, with D maybe TRBD2 (6 bases). The CDR3 consists of 16 residues. V shed 0 bases and J shed 4 bases, with 15 bases lying between them. Germline V gene data show CDR1 as MNHEY and CDR2 as SVGAGI. The CDR3 coding sequence is TGTGCCAGCAGTTACTCATGGGAGGCGGAGGGAGAGACCCAGTACTTC. Its protein is CASSYSWEAEGETQYF.

The chain uses TRBV7-9 and TRBJ2-4; D perhaps matches TRBD1 (6 bases). This CDR3 spans 16 amino acids. In germline, CDR1 is SEHNR, CDR2 FQNEAQ (reference sequence). With 5 bases removed from V and 1 base from J, the gap between germline ends came to 15 bases. DNA for the CDR3: TGTGCCAGCAGCCATGGGCAGGGGATGGCCAAAAACATTCAGTACTTC. Its translation is CASSHGQGMAKNIQYF.

The chain combines TRBV2 with TRBJ1-2, with D perhaps TRBD1 (6 bases). V was clipped by 8 bases and J by 8 bases, with 15 bases between them. Germline V gene lookup returns CDR1 SNHLY and CDR2 FYNNEI. The CDR3 length is 12 residues. CDR3 DNA sequence: TGTGCCAGCCTCGGGACAATCCGGGGCTACACCTTC. As protein: CASLGTIRGYTF.

As to this clonotype: One end of the junction fails to match germline, which may point to a read error. The J gene is TRBJ1-5, the V gene TRBV10-2, with D uncertain. The V gene's germline CDR1 is WSHSY and CDR2 SAAADI. CDR3 length: 13 amino acids. CDR3 sequence (DNA): TGCGCCAGCACTGAGGAAGGGAATCAGCCCCAGCATTTT. Translating it yields CASTEEGNQPQHF.

The chain couples TRBV6-6 to TRBJ2-1, with no clear D. This CDR3 has 12 amino acids. V dropped 0 bases and J dropped 10 bases, with 7 bases sitting between them. Germline CDR1 MNHNY, CDR2 SVGAGI (reference sequence). CDR3 nucleotides: TGTGCCAGCAGTTACTCGACTGGGGAGCAGTTCTTC. Translation: CASSYSTGEQFF.

The rearrangement joins TRBV2 to TRBJ2-5; no reliable D call. The CDR3 has 10 amino acids. The V and J ends lost 7 bases and 6 bases respectively, with 6 bases between them. Germline assignment: CDR1 SNHLY and CDR2 FYNNEI. The CDR3 protein is CASKGKTQYF. CDR3 coding DNA: TGTGCCAGCAAGGGCAAGACCCAGTACTTC. Full variable domain (outside the CDR3, taken from reference TRBV2 and TRBJ2-5): EPEVTQTPSHQVTQMGQEVILRCVPISNHLYFYWYRQILGQKVEFLVSFYNNEISEKSEIFDDQFSVERPDGSNFTLKIRSTKLEDSAMYFCASKGKTQYFGPGTRLLVL.

V gene TRBV11-2 combines with J gene TRBJ2-4; the D gene is possibly TRBD2 (6 bases). The CDR3 spans 16 residues. V lost 1 base, J lost 0 bases, and 10 bases lay in between. The germline V gene has CDR1 SGHAT and CDR2 FQNNGV. Here the CDR3 reads CASSLGGGLAKNIQYF. The CDR3 DNA is TGTGCCAGCAGCTTAGGGGGAGGTTTAGCCAAAAACATTCAGTACTTC.

This sequence joins TRBV27 and TRBJ2-1; TRBD2 agrees at 8 bases. Germline-derived CDR1 and CDR2 are MNHEY and SMNVEV (reference sequence). V was clipped by 2 bases and J by 10 bases; unmatched bases: 16. This CDR3 has 17 amino acids. CDR3 sequence: CASSLPPSAGEMREQFF. CDR3 coding DNA: TGTGCCAGCAGTTTACCCCCCTCAGCGGGAGAAATGCGGGAGCAGTTCTTC.

The chain uses TRBV29-1 and TRBJ2-1; TRBD2 agrees at 11 bases. With V trimmed by 4 bases and J by 8 bases, 4 bases remained unmatched. The germline V gene has CDR1 SQVTM and CDR2 ANQGSEA. The CDR3 totals 13 residues. CDR3 sequence (DNA): TGCAGCGTTGTACTAGCGGGAGTGTATGAGCAGTTCTTC. Protein: CSVVLAGVYEQFF.

This clonotype was detected once. The rearrangement links TRBV5-4 to TRBJ2-7; D is perhaps TRBD2 (5 bases). V dropped 2 bases and J dropped 2 bases, with 14 bases sitting between them. Germline-derived CDR1 and CDR2 are SGHNT and YYREEE (reference sequence). The CDR3 totals 15 residues. The CDR3 sequence: CASSLWGVGPYEQYF. The DNA for the CDR3 is TGTGCCAGCAGCTTATGGGGAGTTGGGCCCTACGAGCAGTACTTC.

The rearrangement links TRBV9 to TRBJ2-1; a weak D match, TRBD2 (6 bases). Between the trimmed V and J ends, which lost 3 bases and 4 bases, there was a span of 14 bases. The CDR3 has 15 residues. Germline V gene lookup returns CDR1 SGDLS and CDR2 YYNGEE. Here the CDR3 DNA reads TGTGCCAGCAGCGCCGGGACTTCGAATTACAATGAGCAGTTCTTC. Translating gives CASSAGTSNYNEQFF.

The rearrangement joins TRBV28 to TRBJ2-2, with TRBD2 matching 9 bases. The ends lost 10 bases at V and 0 bases at J; junction bases unmatched: 9. The CDR3 runs to 16 residues. The germline gives CDR1 MDHEN, CDR2 SYDVKM. The CDR3 is CAIHGLAGTNTGELFF. The CDR3 coding sequence is TGTGCCATCCACGGGCTAGCGGGAACGAACACCGGGGAGCTGTTTTTT.

This clonotype was detected a few times. The chain has TRBV19 and TRBJ1-1; maybe TRBD1 (5 bases). Germline V gene lookup returns CDR1 LNHDA and CDR2 SQIVND (reference sequence). The length of the CDR3 is 12 residues. V dropped 9 bases and J dropped 1 base, with 9 bases sitting between them. The CDR3 is CASREGNTEAFF. Here the CDR3 DNA reads TGTGCCAGCAGGGAGGGGAACACTGAAGCTTTCTTT.

The genes are TRBV20-1 and TRBJ2-7, with 16 bases aligning to TRBD2. The germline V gene encodes CDR1 DFQATT and CDR2 SNEGSKA (reference sequence). The CDR3 sequence is 16 residues long. Unmatched junction bases numbered 8, after V lost 3 bases and J lost 6 bases. The CDR3 nucleotides read TGCAGTGCTAGGGGACTAGCGGGAGGGCCTTCCCCCGAGCAGTACTTC. Translating gives CSARGLAGGPSPEQYF.

The chain is built from TRBV19 and TRBJ2-3; tentative D call: TRBD2 (6 bases). With 4 bases removed from V and 2 bases from J, the gap between germline ends came to 13 bases. The CDR3 consists of 15 residues. The V gene's germline CDR1 is LNHDA and CDR2 SQIVND (reference sequence). The CDR3 region is CASSTGTSITDTQYF. The CDR3 bases are TGTGCCAGTAGTACCGGGACTTCCATCACAGATACGCAGTATTTT.

The rearrangement uses TRBV7-9 and TRBJ2-3; 7 nucleotides agree with TRBD2. In germline, CDR1 is SEHNR, CDR2 FQNEAQ (reference sequence). Trimming removed 6 bases from V and 12 bases from J; junction bases left unmatched: 9. The CDR3 consists of 12 residues. The DNA of the CDR3 is TGTGCCAGCAGTCCCGCAGGGAGGGGACAGTATTTT. Its protein product is CASSPAGRGQYF.

The V call is TRBV27, the J call TRBJ1-1, with 9 bases aligning to TRBD1. CDR1 and CDR2 from the germline V gene are MNHEY and SMNVEV (reference sequence). Trimming took 1 base from V and 2 from J; bases not matched to a gene: 2. The CDR3 is 15 amino acids. The CDR3 nucleotides are TGTGCCAGCAGTTTATTGGGACAGGGTAACACTGAAGCTTTCTTT. This codes for CASSLLGQGNTEAFF.

The chain uses TRBV6-2 or TRBV6-3 and TRBJ2-7; TRBD2 aligns across 11 bases. V trimming: 5 bases; J trimming: 4 bases; junction bases outside the gene matches: 10. The CDR3 loop spans 16 amino acids. In germline, CDR1 is MNHEY, CDR2 SVGEGT. The CDR3 coding sequence is TGTGCCAGCAGTACGAGGTCTAGCGGGAGGACTTACGAGCAGTACTTC. This gives the protein CASSTRSSGRTYEQYF.

The CDR3 bases are TGTGCCAGCAGCCCTGGGGGGGAGGCCGCTGAAGCTTTCTTT. Encoded protein: CASSPGGEAAEAFF. The chain is built from TRBV5-6 and TRBJ1-1; TRBD1 might be the D (5 bases). Trimming shortened V by 4 bases and J by 6 bases, and 16 bases separated the two germline ends. Germline V gene lookup returns CDR1 SGHDT and CDR2 YYEEEE. The CDR3 is 14 residues long.

The CDR3 nucleotides are TGTTCGACAGCAAAGGAGGGGCGAGGGCTAAGTGAGCAGTTCTTC. Translation gives CSTAKEGRGLSEQFF. This chain uses TRBV27 with TRBJ2-1; D perhaps matches TRBD2 (6 bases). The CDR3 runs to 15 residues. Per the germline V gene, CDR1 is MNHEY and CDR2 is SMNVEV (reference sequence).

The genes are TRBV30 and TRBJ2-7; possible D gene TRBD2, 6 bases. Trimming stripped 0 bases from V and 7 bases from J, with 13 bases between. Germline-derived CDR1 and CDR2 are GTSNPN and SVGIG (reference sequence). The CDR3 runs 13 residues. The CDR3 DNA reads as TGTGCCTGGAGTGTAGTCGGGGGAGGTGAGCAGTACTTC. Its translation: CAWSVVGGGEQYF.